The text below deals with one TCR beta chain. A read error may produce the germline difference seen at one junction end. This record comes from a study of molecular identifiers for immune sequencing clone quantification. TCRdb processed the PCR reads anew with MiXCR; each CDR3 protein has one entry. The sample records about 630,000 distinct CDR3 sequences, 25% being singletons. The CDR3 has 18 residues. The V gene's germline CDR1 is MGHRA and CDR2 YSYEKL. This clonotype originated in a human donor in good health. Some libraries in this study had Jurkat cell RNA spiked in. The chain employs TRBV4-1 and TRBJ2-5, with 10 bases fitting TRBD2. Material: naive CD8+ T cells from blood, with Jurkat cell RNA spiked in. As for subset: FACS-sorted CD8+CD4-CCR7+CD45RA+ naive T cells. The CDR3 sequence: CANSPRASGGKYQETQYF. In DNA form, the CDR3 reads TGCGCCAACAGCCCTCGGGCTAGCGGGGGCAAGTACCAAGAGACCCAGTACTTC.